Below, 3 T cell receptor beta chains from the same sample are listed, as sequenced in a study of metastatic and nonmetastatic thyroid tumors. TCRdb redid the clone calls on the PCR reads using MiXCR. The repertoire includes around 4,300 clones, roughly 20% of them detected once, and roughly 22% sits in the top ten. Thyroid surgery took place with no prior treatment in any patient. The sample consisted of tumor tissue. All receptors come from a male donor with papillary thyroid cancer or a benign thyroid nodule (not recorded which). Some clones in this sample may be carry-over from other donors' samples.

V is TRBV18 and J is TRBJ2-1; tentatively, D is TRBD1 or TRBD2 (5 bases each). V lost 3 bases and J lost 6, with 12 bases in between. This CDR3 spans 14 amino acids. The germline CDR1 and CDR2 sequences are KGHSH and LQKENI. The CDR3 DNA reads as TGTGCCAGCTCACCCCATGGGGGAAGCAATGAGCAGTTCTTC. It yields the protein CASSPHGGSNEQFF.

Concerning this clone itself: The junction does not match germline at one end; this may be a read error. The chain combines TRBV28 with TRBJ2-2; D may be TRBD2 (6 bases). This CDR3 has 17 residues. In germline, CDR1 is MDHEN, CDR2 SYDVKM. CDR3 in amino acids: CASSTPVRAGRTGDLFF. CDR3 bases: TGTGCCAGCAGTACCCCTGTTCGGGCGGGAAGAACCGGGGATCTGTTTTTT. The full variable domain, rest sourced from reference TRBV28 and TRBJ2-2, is DVKVTQSSRYLVKRTGEKVFLECVQDMDHENMFWYRQDPGLGLRLIYFSYDVKMKEKGDIPEGYSVSREKKERFSLILESASTNQTSMYLCASSTPVRAGRTGDLFFGEGSRLTVL.

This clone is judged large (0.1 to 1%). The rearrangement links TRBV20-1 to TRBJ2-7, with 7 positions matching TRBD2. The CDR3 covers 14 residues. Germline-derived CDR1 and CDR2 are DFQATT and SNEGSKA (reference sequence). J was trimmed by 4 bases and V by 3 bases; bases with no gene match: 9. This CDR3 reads CSARGLAEGYEQYF. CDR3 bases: TGCAGTGCTAGGGGCCTAGCGGAGGGTTACGAGCAGTACTTC.